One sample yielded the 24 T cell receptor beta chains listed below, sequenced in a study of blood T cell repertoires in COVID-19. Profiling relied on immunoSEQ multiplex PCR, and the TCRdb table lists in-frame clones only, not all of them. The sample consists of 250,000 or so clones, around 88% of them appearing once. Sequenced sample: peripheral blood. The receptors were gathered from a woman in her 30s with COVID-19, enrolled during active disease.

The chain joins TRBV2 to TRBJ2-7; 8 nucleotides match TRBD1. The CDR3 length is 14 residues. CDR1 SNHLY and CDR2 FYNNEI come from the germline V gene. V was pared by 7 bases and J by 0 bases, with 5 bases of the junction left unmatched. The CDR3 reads CASNGQGSSYEQYV. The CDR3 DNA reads TGTGCCAGCAATGGACAGGGCTCCTCCTACGAGCAGTACGTC.

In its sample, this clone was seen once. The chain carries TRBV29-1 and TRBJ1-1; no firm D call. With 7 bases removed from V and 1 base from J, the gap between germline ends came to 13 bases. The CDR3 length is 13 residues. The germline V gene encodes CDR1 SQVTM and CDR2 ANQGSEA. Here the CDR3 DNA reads TGCAGCGCCCAACTGGTCGGGAACACTGAAGCTTTCTTT. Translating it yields CSAQLVGNTEAFF.

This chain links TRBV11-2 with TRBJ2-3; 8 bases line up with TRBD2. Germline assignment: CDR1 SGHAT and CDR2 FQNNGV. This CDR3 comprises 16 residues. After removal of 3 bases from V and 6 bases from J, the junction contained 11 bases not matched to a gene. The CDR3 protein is CASSFHVGLASDTQYF. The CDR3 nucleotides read TGTGCCAGCAGCTTTCACGTAGGACTAGCCTCGGATACGCAGTATTTT.

CDR3 amino acids: CASTGPHGNSPLHF. CDR3 DNA sequence: TGTGCTTCCACAGGGCCCCACGGTAATTCACCCCTCCACTTT. V is TRBV6-6 and J is TRBJ1-6, with D maybe TRBD1 (6 bases). Germline CDR1 MNHNY, CDR2 SVGAGI (reference sequence). The CDR3 covers 14 residues.

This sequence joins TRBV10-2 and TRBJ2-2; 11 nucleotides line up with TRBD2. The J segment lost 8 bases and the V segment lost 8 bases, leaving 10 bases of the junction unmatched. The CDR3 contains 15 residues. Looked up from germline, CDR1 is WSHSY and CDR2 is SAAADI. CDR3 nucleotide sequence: TGCGCCAGCCATTCCGGGACTAGCGGACGGGGGGAGCTGTTTTTT. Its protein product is CASHSGTSGRGELFF.

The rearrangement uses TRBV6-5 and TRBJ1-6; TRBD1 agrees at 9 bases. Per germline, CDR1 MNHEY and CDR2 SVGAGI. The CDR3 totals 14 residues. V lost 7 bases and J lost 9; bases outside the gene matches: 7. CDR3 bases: TGTGCCAGCACTTGGGGACAGGGTGTTTCACCCCTCCACTTT. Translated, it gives CASTWGQGVSPLHF.

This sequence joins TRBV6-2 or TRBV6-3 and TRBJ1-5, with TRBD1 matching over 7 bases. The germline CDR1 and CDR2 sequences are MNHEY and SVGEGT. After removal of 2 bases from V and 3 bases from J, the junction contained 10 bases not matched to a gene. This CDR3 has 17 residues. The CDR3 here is CASSYPYTGALNQPQHF. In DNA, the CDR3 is TGTGCCAGCAGTTACCCCTATACAGGGGCCCTCAATCAGCCCCAGCATTTT.

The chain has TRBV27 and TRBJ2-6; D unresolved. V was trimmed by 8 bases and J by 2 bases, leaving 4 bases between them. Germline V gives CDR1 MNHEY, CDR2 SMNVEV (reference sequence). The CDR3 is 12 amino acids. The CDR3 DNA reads TGTGCCAGCGGCCCTGGGGCCAACGTCCTGACTTTC. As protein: CASGPGANVLTF.

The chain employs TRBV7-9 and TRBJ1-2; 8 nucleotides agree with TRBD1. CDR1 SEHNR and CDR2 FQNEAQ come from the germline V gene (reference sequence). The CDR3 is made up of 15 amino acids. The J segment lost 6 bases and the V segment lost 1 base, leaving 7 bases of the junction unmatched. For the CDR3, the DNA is TGTGCCAGCAGCTTAGAGTCGGACAGGGAGAATGGCTACACCTTC. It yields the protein CASSLESDRENGYTF.

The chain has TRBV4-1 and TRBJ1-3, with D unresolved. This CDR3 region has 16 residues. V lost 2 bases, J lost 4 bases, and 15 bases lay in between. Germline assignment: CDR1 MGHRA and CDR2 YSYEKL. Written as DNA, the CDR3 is TGCGCCAGCAGCCAATCCTCCCAGGCCAGGGGAAACACCATATATTTT. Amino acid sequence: CASSQSSQARGNTIYF.

CDR3: CASSAGGTGELFF. CDR3 coding DNA: TGCGCCAGCAGTGCCGGGGGCACCGGGGAGCTGTTTTTT. The rearrangement joins TRBV10-1 to TRBJ2-2; tentative D call: TRBD2 (6 bases). The CDR3 is 13 residues long. Germline lookup yields CDR1 WNHNN and CDR2 SYGVQD (reference sequence). V shed 4 bases and J shed 4 bases, with 7 bases lying between them.

The CDR3 nucleotides are TGTGCCAGTGGGGGACAGGGGGGCAATCAGCCCCAGCATTTT. This sequence encodes CASGGQGGNQPQHF. The chain joins TRBV19 to TRBJ1-5, with TRBD1 matching over 11 bases. V gave up 8 bases and J gave up 2 bases; unmatched junction bases: 2. Germline lookup yields CDR1 LNHDA and CDR2 SQIVND (reference sequence). This CDR3 has 14 residues.

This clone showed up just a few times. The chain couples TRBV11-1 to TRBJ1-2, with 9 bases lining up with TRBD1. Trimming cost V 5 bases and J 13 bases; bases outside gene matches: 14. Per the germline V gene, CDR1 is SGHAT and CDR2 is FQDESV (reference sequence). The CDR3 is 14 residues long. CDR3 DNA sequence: TGTGCCAGCAGCAACAGGGGGCTTGAGGATAAATGCACCTTC. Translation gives CASSNRGLEDKCTF.

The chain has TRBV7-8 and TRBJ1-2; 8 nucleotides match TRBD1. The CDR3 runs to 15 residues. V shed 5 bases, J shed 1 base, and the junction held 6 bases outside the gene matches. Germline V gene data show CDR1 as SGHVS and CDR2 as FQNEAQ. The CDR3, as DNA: TGTGCCAGCAGCCCCAGGGACAGGCGTAACTATGGCTACACCTTC. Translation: CASSPRDRRNYGYTF.

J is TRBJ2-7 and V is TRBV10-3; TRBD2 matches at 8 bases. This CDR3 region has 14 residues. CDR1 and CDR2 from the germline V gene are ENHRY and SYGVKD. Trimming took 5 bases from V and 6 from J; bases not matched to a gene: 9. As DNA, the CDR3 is TGTGCCATCAGTTCGGGACTAGTCAGTGCCGAGCAGTACGTC. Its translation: CAISSGLVSAEQYV.

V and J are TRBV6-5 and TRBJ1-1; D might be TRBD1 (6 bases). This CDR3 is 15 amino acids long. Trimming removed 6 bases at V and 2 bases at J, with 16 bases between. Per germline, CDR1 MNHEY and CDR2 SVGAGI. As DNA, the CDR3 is TGTGCCAGCAGACCCCGACAGGAGTTAAACACTGAAGCTTTCTTT. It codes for CASRPRQELNTEAFF.

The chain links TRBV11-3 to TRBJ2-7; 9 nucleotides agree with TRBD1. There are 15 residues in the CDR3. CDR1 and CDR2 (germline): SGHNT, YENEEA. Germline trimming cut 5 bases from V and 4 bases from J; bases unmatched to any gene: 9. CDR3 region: CASSEGTGKGYEQYF. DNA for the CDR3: TGTGCCAGCAGCGAGGGGACAGGGAAAGGTTACGAGCAGTACTTC.

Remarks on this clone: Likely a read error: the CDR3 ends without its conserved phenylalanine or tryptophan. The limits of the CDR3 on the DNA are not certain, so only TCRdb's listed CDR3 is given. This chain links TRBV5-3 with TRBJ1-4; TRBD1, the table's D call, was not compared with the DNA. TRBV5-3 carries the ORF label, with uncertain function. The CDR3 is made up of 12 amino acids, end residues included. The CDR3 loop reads CARSCNDPTGET.

CDR3 DNA: TGTGCCAGTACCGAGTATGTGGGCGAGCAAGAGACCCAGTACTTC. It is translated as CASTEYVGEQETQYF. The rearrangement uses TRBV19 and TRBJ2-5; D is ambiguous. The CDR3 covers 15 residues. The V end lost 7 bases, the J end lost 2 bases, and 17 bases lay between the germline ends. In germline, CDR1 is LNHDA, CDR2 SQIVND (reference sequence).

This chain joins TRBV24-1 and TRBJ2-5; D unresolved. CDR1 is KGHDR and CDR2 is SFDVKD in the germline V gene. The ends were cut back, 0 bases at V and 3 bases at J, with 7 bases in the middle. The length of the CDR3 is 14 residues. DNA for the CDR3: TGTGCCACCAGTGATTTGAGGCAGGAAGAGACCCAGTACTTC. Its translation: CATSDLRQEETQYF.

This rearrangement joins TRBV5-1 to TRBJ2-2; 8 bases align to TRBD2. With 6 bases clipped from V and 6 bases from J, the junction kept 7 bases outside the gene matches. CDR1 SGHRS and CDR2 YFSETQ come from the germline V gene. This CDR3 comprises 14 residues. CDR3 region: CASTRAGGSGELFF. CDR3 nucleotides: TGCGCCAGCACGAGGGCGGGAGGATCCGGGGAGCTGTTTTTT.

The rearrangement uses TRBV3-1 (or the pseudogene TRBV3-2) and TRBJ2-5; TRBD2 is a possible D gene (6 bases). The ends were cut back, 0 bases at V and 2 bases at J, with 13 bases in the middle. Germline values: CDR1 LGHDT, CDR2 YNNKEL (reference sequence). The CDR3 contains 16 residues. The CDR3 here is CASSQDRGSGQETQYF. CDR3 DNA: TGTGCCAGCAGCCAAGATCGGGGGTCGGGGCAAGAGACCCAGTACTTC.

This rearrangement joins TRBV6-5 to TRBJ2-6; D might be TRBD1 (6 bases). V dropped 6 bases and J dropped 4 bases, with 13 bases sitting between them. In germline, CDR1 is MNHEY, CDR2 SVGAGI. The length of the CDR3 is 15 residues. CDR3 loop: CASRLTGSGANVLTF. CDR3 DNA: TGTGCCAGCAGACTGACAGGATCCGGGGCCAACGTCCTGACTTTC.

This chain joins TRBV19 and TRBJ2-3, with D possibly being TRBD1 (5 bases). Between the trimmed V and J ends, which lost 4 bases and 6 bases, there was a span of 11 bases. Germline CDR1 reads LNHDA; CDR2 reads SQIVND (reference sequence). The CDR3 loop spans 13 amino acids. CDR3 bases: TGTGCCAGTAGTACCCGGCCAGGGGATACGCAGTATTTT. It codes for CASSTRPGDTQYF.